The subject of this entry is one TCR beta chain. The antigen remains unidentified. Lactation, pregnancy, other autoimmune disease or uncontrolled infection excluded patients. More than 9.5 ml fresh peripheral blood yielded the PBMCs. The data are from a study of T cells in Graves' hyperthyroidism and ophthalmopathy. Whole-study results and caveats: Blood also held most thyroid clonotypes expanded beyond 0.001.

Using RNA transcripts as the source, TCR beta CDR3 regions were amplified. Researchers ran a first-round RT-PCR on the TCR CDR3 using the HTBI primer set. MiXCR was run by TCRdb on the multiplex PCR reads, yielding one entry per CDR3 protein. Here the sample spans 250,000 to 400,000 distinct CDR3 sequences, around 15% being singletons. The V end lost 0 bases, the J end lost 4 bases, and 13 bases lay between the germline ends. CDR3 length: 15 residues. Germline values: CDR1 SGHRS, CDR2 YFSETQ. The chain combines TRBV5-1 with TRBJ1-2; D unresolved. Sequencing used blood. This TCR was sampled from a woman aged 40 to 50 with Graves' ophthalmopathy. CDR3: CASSLALGQLYGYTF. The CDR3 DNA sequence: TGCGCCAGCAGCTTGGCCCTTGGTCAGCTCTATGGCTACACCTTC.